Listed here are 19 T cell receptor beta chains from one sample, sequenced in a study of T-cell memory formation after mild COVID-19. From the 5' RACE reads, TCRdb called clonotypes with MiXCR, one entry per CDR3 protein. The sample holds 540,000 or so distinct CDR3 sequences, just over 20% seen once. Sequencing input: PBMCs or a T cell subset sorted from them (not recorded which). These receptors all stem from an adult woman who had mild COVID-19 (a few samples of this study predate the infection). Cell type and time point are not known.

A few counts support this clonotype. Here the CDR3 reads CASSFYYGAGETQYF. DNA for the CDR3: TGTGCCAGCAGTTTCTATTATGGGGCAGGAGAGACCCAGTACTTC. V usage is TRBV27 and J usage is TRBJ2-5; a weak D match, TRBD1 (5 bases). Trimming stripped 3 bases from V and 4 bases from J, with 15 bases between. The CDR3 loop spans 15 amino acids. Germline CDR1 is MNHEY and CDR2 is SMNVEV (reference sequence).

The V and J genes are TRBV7-8 and TRBJ1-5; the match to TRBD1 covers 8 bases. Losses at the gene ends were 5 bases for V and 2 bases for J; bases not matched to a gene: 11. The length of the CDR3 is 17 residues. Per the germline V gene, CDR1 is SGHVS and CDR2 is FQNEAQ. The CDR3 here is CASSARTGRRGNQPQHF. The DNA of the CDR3 is TGTGCCAGCAGCGCCCGGACAGGGCGAAGAGGCAATCAGCCCCAGCATTTT.

This clonotype showed up many times. V usage is TRBV5-1 and J usage is TRBJ2-7, with 10 bases fitting TRBD1. Germline V lookup: CDR1 SGHRS, CDR2 YFSETQ. The CDR3 runs to 14 residues. The V and J ends lost 2 bases and 3 bases, in that order; junction bases with no gene match: 2. The CDR3 reads CASSFGTGDYEQYF. The CDR3 DNA reads TGCGCCAGCAGCTTCGGGACAGGGGACTACGAGCAGTACTTC.

This clonotype was picked up a small number of times. The rearrangement uses TRBV5-1 and TRBJ2-7, with 11 nucleotides matching TRBD2. CDR1 is SGHRS and CDR2 is YFSETQ in the germline V gene. V trimming: 4 bases; J trimming: 5 bases; junction bases outside the gene matches: 8. This CDR3 has 15 residues. The CDR3 loop reads CASSPELAGVNEQYF. In DNA form, the CDR3 reads TGCGCCAGCAGCCCGGAACTAGCGGGAGTGAACGAGCAGTACTTC.

The V gene is TRBV12-3 or TRBV12-4, the J gene TRBJ2-1; TRBD1 is a possible D gene (6 bases). The germline V and J ends were trimmed by 3 bases and 5 bases, with 14 bases remaining between them. The CDR3 is 15 residues long. This CDR3 is CASSFGDRRDNEQFF. The CDR3 bases are TGTGCCAGCAGTTTCGGAGACAGGAGAGACAATGAGCAGTTCTTC.

The DNA of the CDR3 is TGCAGCGTCGCGGGCTGGGGGCATTCGCACACCTTC. This encodes CSVAGWGHSHTF. The chain has TRBV29-1 and TRBJ1-2, with a weak D call TRBD1 (6 bases). The CDR3 totals 12 residues. V was pared by 6 bases and J by 12 bases, with 20 bases between. Germline assignment: CDR1 SQVTM and CDR2 ANQGSEA. The full variable domain, with the rest looked up from reference TRBV29-1 and TRBJ1-2, is SAVISQKPSRDICQRGTSLTIQCQVDSQVTMMFWYRQQPGQSLTLIATANQGSEATYESGFVIDKFPISRPNLTFSTLTVSNMSPEDSSIYLCSVAGWGHSHTFGSGTRLTVV.

The chain joins TRBV9 to TRBJ2-7, with D possibly being TRBD1 (6 bases). Trimming took off 4 bases at V and 3 bases at J, with 20 bases between the two ends. Germline V gives CDR1 SGDLS, CDR2 YYNGEE. CDR3 length: 16 amino acids. CDR3 region: CASSQSSGTRDYEQYF. DNA of the CDR3: TGTGCCAGCAGCCAATCCTCCGGGACAAGGGACTACGAGCAGTACTTC.

The chain couples TRBV6-1 to TRBJ1-4; 9 nucleotides agree with TRBD1. This CDR3 is built from 16 residues. Germline lookup yields CDR1 MNHNS and CDR2 SASEGT. Trimming cost V 4 bases and J 0 bases; bases outside gene matches: 3. CDR3 amino acids: CASSVGTGTTNEKLFF. The CDR3, as DNA: TGTGCCAGCAGTGTTGGGACAGGGACAACTAATGAAAAACTGTTTTTT.

Written as DNA, the CDR3 is TGTGCCAGCAGCCGAGAGAGGGTGTTCGGCACTGAAGCTTTCTTT. This codes for CASSRERVFGTEAFF. The chain combines TRBV7-2 with TRBJ1-1, with unresolved D. This CDR3 comprises 15 residues. V shed 5 bases and J shed 4 bases, with 17 bases lying between them. From germline, CDR1 is SGHTA and CDR2 FQGNSA.

This clonotype was seen a handful of times. The J gene is TRBJ1-2, the V gene TRBV9, with a possible D match to TRBD1 (5 bases). Trimming cost V 0 bases and J 5 bases, with 17 bases left between them. This CDR3 has 16 residues. Germline V CDR1 and CDR2: SGDLS, YYNGEE. The CDR3 DNA reads TGTGCCAGCAGCGTAGCTCCCCAACCGGGGGATTATGGCTACACCTTC. Protein: CASSVAPQPGDYGYTF. The complete variable domain, with remaining parts taken from reference TRBV9 and TRBJ1-2, reads DSGVTQTPKHLITATGQRVTLRCSPRSGDLSVYWYQQSLDQGLQFLIQYYNGEERAKGNILERFSAQQFPDLHSELNLSSLELGDSALYFCASSVAPQPGDYGYTFGSGTRLTVV.

A few counts support this clonotype. The CDR3: CASSLSRLAGVAGETQYF. The DNA of the CDR3 is TGTGCCAGCAGCTTGAGTCGACTAGCGGGAGTTGCGGGAGAGACCCAGTACTTC. The chain recombines TRBV5-6 with TRBJ2-5; 12 bases are a match to TRBD2. With 1 base clipped from V and 4 bases from J, the junction kept 11 bases outside the gene matches. There are 18 residues in the CDR3. The germline V gene encodes CDR1 SGHDT and CDR2 YYEEEE.

Concerning this clonotype: Mismatch with germline at one junction end may stem from a read error. The V call is TRBV11-3, the J call TRBJ1-3; D gene uncertain. This CDR3 has 18 residues. The germline V gene has CDR1 SGHNT and CDR2 YENEEA. The CDR3 nucleotides are TGTGCCAGCAGCTTAGGGCCATCCTTAGCTCTCTCTGGAAACACCATGTATTTT. It is translated as CASSLGPSLALSGNTMYF.

The chain employs TRBV11-2 and TRBJ2-7, with D possibly matching TRBD1 (6 bases). Per germline, CDR1 SGHAT and CDR2 FQNNGV. The CDR3 spans 14 residues. V lost 0 bases and J 3 bases, leaving 9 bases between the germline ends. The DNA for the CDR3 is TGTGCCAGCAGCTTAGAAGGCAGGGGCTACGAGCAGTACTTC. Translated: CASSLEGRGYEQYF.

There are a few counts of this clonotype. The chain links TRBV7-2 to TRBJ1-1; 9 positions match TRBD1. J was trimmed by 12 bases and V by 4 bases; bases with no gene match: 12. Looked up from germline, CDR1 is SGHTA and CDR2 is FQGNSA. This CDR3 contains 14 residues. Written as DNA, the CDR3 is TGTGCCAGCAGCTACGCCTCTGGACAGGGGCTAACTTTCTTT. Translation gives CASSYASGQGLTFF.

This chain uses TRBV25-1 with TRBJ2-5, with 7 bases matching TRBD1. From germline, CDR1 is MGHDK and CDR2 SYGVNS. The CDR3 loop spans 13 amino acids. V lost 5 bases, J lost 5 bases, and 5 bases stayed unmatched. CDR3 amino acids: CASSIQGLETQYF. The CDR3 DNA sequence: TGTGCCAGCAGTATACAGGGGTTGGAGACCCAGTACTTC.

This rearrangement joins TRBV9 to TRBJ2-1, with 10 bases fitting TRBD2. Germline CDR1 reads SGDLS; CDR2 reads YYNGEE. This CDR3 spans 16 amino acids. V lost 3 bases to trimming and J lost 8 bases; unmatched junction nucleotides: 11. CDR3: CASSAQTSGAVYEQFF. In DNA form, the CDR3 reads TGTGCCAGCAGCGCTCAAACTAGCGGGGCCGTATATGAGCAGTTCTTC.

The chain combines TRBV19 with TRBJ2-3; 7 bases match TRBD1. CDR1 LNHDA and CDR2 SQIVND come from the germline V gene (reference sequence). Trimming took 7 bases from V and 5 from J; bases not matched to a gene: 6. The CDR3 loop spans 13 amino acids. CDR3: CASNGAGGDTQYF. DNA for the CDR3: TGTGCCAGTAACGGGGCAGGGGGAGATACGCAGTATTTT.

The chain carries TRBV12-3 or TRBV12-4 and TRBJ1-4; unclear D gene. This CDR3 spans 14 amino acids. V lost 1 base, J lost 5 bases, and 8 bases lay in between. The CDR3 bases are TGTGCCAGCAGTTTAGTGGTAGGAAATGAAAAACTGTTTTTT. Translating it yields CASSLVVGNEKLFF.

The chain combines TRBV4-1 with TRBJ1-2; possible D gene TRBD1, 5 bases. There are 15 residues in the CDR3. V gave up 0 bases and J gave up 4 bases, with 12 bases separating them. Germline V CDR1 and CDR2: MGHRA, YSYEKL. The CDR3 is CASSQETGVGYGYTF. In DNA, the CDR3 is TGCGCCAGCAGCCAAGAAACGGGGGTGGGCTATGGCTACACCTTC.